The 12 T cell receptor beta chains below come from one sample, sequenced in a study of immune evolution from preneoplasia to lung adenocarcinoma. Profiling relied on immunoSEQ multiplex PCR, and the TCRdb table lists in-frame clones only, not all of them. The sample consists of approximately 12,000 clones, roughly 89% of them appearing once. The sequencing sample was made of FFPE invasive lung adenocarcinoma tissue. Receptors were obtained from a person aged 65 to 79 with invasive lung adenocarcinoma.

This clone was found once. The chain carries TRBV6-6 and TRBJ2-2, with 10 bases that match TRBD2. Germline V gives CDR1 MNHNY, CDR2 SVGAGI (reference sequence). The V and J ends lost 8 bases and 4 bases, in that order; junction bases with no gene match: 4. The CDR3 is made up of 14 amino acids. CDR3 DNA: TGTGCCAGCTTACTAGCGGGATTCACCGGGGAGCTGTTTTTT. This translates into CASLLAGFTGELFF.

The rearrangement uses TRBV10-3 and TRBJ2-7; D possibly corresponds to TRBD1 (6 bases). Germline V CDR1 and CDR2: ENHRY, SYGVKD. The CDR3 is made up of 15 amino acids. Trimming pared 3 bases from V and 0 bases from J, leaving 12 bases between. In DNA, the CDR3 is TGTGCCATCAGTGATGAGGGGACAACCTCCTACGAGCAGTACTTC. As protein: CAISDEGTTSYEQYF.

V is TRBV29-1 and J is TRBJ1-1; no firm D call. The V and J ends lost 4 bases and 3 bases respectively, with 3 bases between them. The V gene's germline CDR1 is SQVTM and CDR2 ANQGSEA. This CDR3 spans 10 amino acids. CDR3 loop: CSVGDTEAFF. The CDR3 DNA is TGCAGCGTTGGTGACACTGAAGCTTTCTTT.

This clone has more than one count but fewer than ten. The chain couples TRBV7-9 to TRBJ2-5; 12 nucleotides agree with TRBD1. CDR1 and CDR2 (germline): SEHNR, FQNEAQ (reference sequence). The length of the CDR3 is 15 residues. Germline trimming cut 5 bases from V and 5 bases from J; bases unmatched to any gene: 6. CDR3 region: CASSPRDRGLETQYF. CDR3 DNA sequence: TGTGCCAGCAGCCCGCGGGACAGGGGGCTGGAGACCCAGTACTTC.

The chain is built from TRBV28 and TRBJ1-2; TRBD1 might be the D (5 bases). Germline loops: CDR1 MDHEN, CDR2 SYDVKM. Trimming took 5 bases from V and 8 from J, leaving 12 bases between them. This CDR3 has 12 amino acids. The CDR3: CASSGGTTGYTF. Here the CDR3 DNA reads TGTGCCAGCAGTGGGGGAACAACCGGCTACACCTTC.

This clone was detected a few times. The J gene is TRBJ2-2, the V gene TRBV6-1, with unresolved D. Trimming pared 0 bases from V and 3 bases from J, leaving 2 bases between. The CDR3 contains 13 residues. Germline V lookup: CDR1 MNHNS, CDR2 SASEGT. CDR3 region: CASSEADTGELFF. CDR3 DNA: TGTGCCAGCAGTGAAGCGGACACCGGGGAGCTGTTTTTT.

The sample holds one count of this clone. In nucleotides, the CDR3 is TGTGCCAGCAGCCCCTCCCATGGCGGATACAATGAGCAGTTCTTC. Its protein is CASSPSHGGYNEQFF. This chain links TRBV7-8 with TRBJ2-1, with D hard to call. Trimming cost V 5 bases and J 4 bases, with 15 bases left between them. The CDR3 covers 15 residues. Per germline, CDR1 SGHVS and CDR2 FQNEAQ.

J is TRBJ1-2 and V is TRBV5-8; no reliable D call. Trimming took off 0 bases at V and 4 bases at J, with 13 bases between the two ends. The CDR3 has 15 residues. Germline CDR1 reads SGHTS; CDR2 reads YDEGEE. This CDR3 reads CASSLVPIRLYGYTF. The DNA of the CDR3 is TGTGCCAGCAGCTTGGTCCCCATCCGCCTCTATGGCTACACCTTC.

The chain uses TRBV29-1 and TRBJ2-1, with 9 bases that match TRBD1. Germline V gene lookup returns CDR1 SQVTM and CDR2 ANQGSEA. With V trimmed by 3 bases and J by 8 bases, 5 bases remained unmatched. This CDR3 is built from 13 residues. In DNA, the CDR3 is TGCAGCGTTGAGGACAGGGGTGACGATGAGCAGTTCTTC. Translating it yields CSVEDRGDDEQFF.

As regards this clone: A read error may account for a junction end that differs from germline. The chain uses TRBV5-1 and TRBJ1-1; D perhaps matches TRBD1 (5 bases). In germline, CDR1 is SGHRS, CDR2 YFSETQ. The CDR3 spans 17 residues. The CDR3 sequence is CASSLAGVGFMNIEAFF. In DNA form, the CDR3 reads TGCGCCAGCAGCTTGGCGGGGGTAGGATTCATGAACATTGAAGCTTTCTTT. The full variable domain, in which reference TRBV5-1 and TRBJ1-1 provide the parts outside the CDR3, is KAGVTQTPRYLIKTRGQQVTLSCSPISGHRSVSWYQQTPGQGLQFLFEYFSETQRNKGNFPGRFSGRQFSNSRSEMNVSTLELGDSALYLCASSLAGVGFMNIEAFFGQGTRLTVV.

The chain is built from TRBV5-1 and TRBJ2-5; TRBD2 is a possible D gene (6 bases). The germline V gene encodes CDR1 SGHRS and CDR2 YFSETQ. This CDR3 has 14 amino acids. Trimming took off 4 bases at V and 3 bases at J, with 13 bases between the two ends. This chain's CDR3 is CASSVSSVKETQYF. The CDR3 bases are TGCGCCAGCAGCGTTTCTAGCGTTAAAGAGACCCAGTACTTC.

The chain links TRBV30 to TRBJ2-1; D not certain. Trimming shortened V by 1 base and J by 1 base, and 11 bases separated the two germline ends. The CDR3 totals 15 residues. CDR1 and CDR2 (germline): GTSNPN, SVGIG (reference sequence). CDR3: CAWSEPGPSYNEQFF. The CDR3, as DNA: TGTGCCTGGAGTGAGCCAGGTCCGTCCTACAATGAGCAGTTCTTC.